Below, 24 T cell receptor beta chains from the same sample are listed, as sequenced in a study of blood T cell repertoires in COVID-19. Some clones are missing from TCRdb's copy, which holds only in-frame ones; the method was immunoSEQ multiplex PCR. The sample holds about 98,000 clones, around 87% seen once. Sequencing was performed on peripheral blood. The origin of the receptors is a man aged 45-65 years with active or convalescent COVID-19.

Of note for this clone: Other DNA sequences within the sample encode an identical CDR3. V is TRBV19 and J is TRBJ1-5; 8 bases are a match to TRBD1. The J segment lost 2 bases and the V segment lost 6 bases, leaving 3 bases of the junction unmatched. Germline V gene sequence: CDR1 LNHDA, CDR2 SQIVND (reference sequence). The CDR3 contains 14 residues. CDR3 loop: CASSQTGGNQPQHF. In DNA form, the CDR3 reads TGTGCCAGTAGCCAGACAGGGGGCAATCAGCCCCAGCATTTT.

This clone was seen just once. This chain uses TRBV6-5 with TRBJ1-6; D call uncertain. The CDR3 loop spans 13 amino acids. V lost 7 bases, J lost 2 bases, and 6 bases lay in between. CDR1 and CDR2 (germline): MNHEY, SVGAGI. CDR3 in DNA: TGTGCCAGCATGAGTACCTATAATTCACCCCTCCACTTT. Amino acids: CASMSTYNSPLHF.

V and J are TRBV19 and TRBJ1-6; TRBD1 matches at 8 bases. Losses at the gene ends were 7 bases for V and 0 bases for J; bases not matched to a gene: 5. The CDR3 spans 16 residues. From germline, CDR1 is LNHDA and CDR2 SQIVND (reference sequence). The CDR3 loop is CASKGTGGSYNSPLHF. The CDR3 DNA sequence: TGTGCCAGTAAGGGAACAGGGGGCTCCTATAATTCACCCCTCCACTTT. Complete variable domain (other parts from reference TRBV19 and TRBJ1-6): DGGITQSPKYLFRKEGQNVTLSCEQNLNHDAMYWYRQDPGQGLRLIYYSQIVNDFQKGDIAEGYSVSREKKESFPLTVTSAQKNPTAFYLCASKGTGGSYNSPLHFGNGTRLTVT.

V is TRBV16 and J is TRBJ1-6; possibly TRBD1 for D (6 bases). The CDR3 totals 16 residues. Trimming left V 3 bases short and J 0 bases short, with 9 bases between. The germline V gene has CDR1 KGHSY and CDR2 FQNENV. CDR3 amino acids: CASSHTGSSYNSPLHF. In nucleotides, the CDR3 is TGTGCCAGCAGCCACACAGGGAGCTCCTATAATTCACCCCTCCACTTT.

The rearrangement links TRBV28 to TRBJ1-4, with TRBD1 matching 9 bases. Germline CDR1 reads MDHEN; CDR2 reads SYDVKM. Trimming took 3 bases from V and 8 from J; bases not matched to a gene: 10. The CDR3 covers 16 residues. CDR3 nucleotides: TGTGCCAGCAGTTTCGGGACAGGGCGGGCCAGCGAAAAACTGTTTTTT. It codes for CASSFGTGRASEKLFF.

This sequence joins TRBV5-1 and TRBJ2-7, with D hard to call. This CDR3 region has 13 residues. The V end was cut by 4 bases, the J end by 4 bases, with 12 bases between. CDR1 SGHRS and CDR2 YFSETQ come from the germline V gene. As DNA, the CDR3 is TGCGCCAGCAGCCGCGGCAGCTTATACGAGCAGTACTTC. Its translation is CASSRGSLYEQYF.

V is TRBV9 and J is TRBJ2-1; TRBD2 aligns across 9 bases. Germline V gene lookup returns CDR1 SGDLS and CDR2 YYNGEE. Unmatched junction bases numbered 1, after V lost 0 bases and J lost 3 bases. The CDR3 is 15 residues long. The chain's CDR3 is CASSVGAGGYNEQFF. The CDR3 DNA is TGTGCCAGCAGCGTAGGAGCGGGGGGCTACAATGAGCAGTTCTTC.

In DNA, the CDR3 is TGTGCCAGCAGTCCTCGGGGGACAGGGGGCGGCGAGCAGTACGTC. Its protein product is CASSPRGTGGGEQYV. The gene calls are TRBV6-5 and TRBJ2-7, with TRBD1 identical over 12 bases. Looked up from germline, CDR1 is MNHEY and CDR2 is SVGAGI. CDR3 size: 15 residues. The trim removed 5 bases at V and 6 bases at J, leaving 8 bases unmatched.

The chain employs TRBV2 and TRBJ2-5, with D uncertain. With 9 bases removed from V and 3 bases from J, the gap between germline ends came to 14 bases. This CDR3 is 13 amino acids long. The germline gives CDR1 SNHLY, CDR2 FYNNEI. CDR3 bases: TGTGCCAGAAAGAGGTTTGTAGAAGAGACCCAGTACTTC. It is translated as CARKRFVEETQYF. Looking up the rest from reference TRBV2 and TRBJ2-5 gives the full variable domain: EPEVTQTPSHQVTQMGQEVILRCVPISNHLYFYWYRQILGQKVEFLVSFYNNEISEKSEIFDDQFSVERPDGSNFTLKIRSTKLEDSAMYFCARKRFVEETQYFGPGTRLLVL.

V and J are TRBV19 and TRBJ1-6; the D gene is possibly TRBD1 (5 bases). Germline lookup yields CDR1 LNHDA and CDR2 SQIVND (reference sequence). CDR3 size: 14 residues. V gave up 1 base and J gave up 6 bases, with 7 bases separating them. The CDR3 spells CASSIAGGNSPLHF. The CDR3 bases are TGTGCCAGTAGTATAGCCGGGGGTAATTCACCCCTCCACTTT.

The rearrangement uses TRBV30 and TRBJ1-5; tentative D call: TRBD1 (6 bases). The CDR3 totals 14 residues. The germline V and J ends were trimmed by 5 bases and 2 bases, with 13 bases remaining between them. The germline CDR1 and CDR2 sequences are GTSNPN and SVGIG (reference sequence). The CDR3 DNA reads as TGTGCCTGGGATAGCGCAGGGGGCAATCAGCCCCAGCATTTT. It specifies CAWDSAGGNQPQHF.

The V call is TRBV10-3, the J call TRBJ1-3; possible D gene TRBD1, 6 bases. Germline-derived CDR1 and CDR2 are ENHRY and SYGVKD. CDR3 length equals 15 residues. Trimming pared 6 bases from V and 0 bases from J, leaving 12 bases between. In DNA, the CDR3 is TGTGCCATCAGGGCTGACAGGAGCTCTGGAAACACCATATATTTT. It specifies CAIRADRSSGNTIYF.

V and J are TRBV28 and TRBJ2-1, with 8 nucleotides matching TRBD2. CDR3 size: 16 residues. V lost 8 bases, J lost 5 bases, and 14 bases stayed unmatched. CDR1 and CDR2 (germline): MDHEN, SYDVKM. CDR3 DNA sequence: TGTGCCAGCTGTTCTTTGGGCGGGGGGCTGGACAATGAGCAGTTCTTC. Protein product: CASCSLGGGLDNEQFF.

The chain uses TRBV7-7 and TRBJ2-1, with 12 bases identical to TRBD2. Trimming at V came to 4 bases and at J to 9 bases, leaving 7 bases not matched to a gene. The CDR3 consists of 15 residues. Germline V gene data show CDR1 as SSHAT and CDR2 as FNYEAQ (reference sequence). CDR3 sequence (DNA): TGTGCCAGCAGCTACCTAGCGGGGGGGGTTGGTGAGCAGTTCTTC. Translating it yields CASSYLAGGVGEQFF.

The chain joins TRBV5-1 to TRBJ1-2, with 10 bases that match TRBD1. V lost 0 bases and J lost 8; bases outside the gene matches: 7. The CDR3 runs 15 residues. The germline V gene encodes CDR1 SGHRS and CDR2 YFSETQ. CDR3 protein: CASSLDRQGASGYTF. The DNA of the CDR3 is TGCGCCAGCAGCTTGGACCGACAGGGGGCTTCAGGCTACACCTTC.

The CDR3 loop is CASSLGEQGVDGYTF. The CDR3, as DNA: TGTGCCAGCAGCTTAGGAGAACAGGGAGTTGATGGCTACACCTTC. The chain is built from TRBV7-9 and TRBJ1-2; possibly TRBD1 for D (6 bases). The CDR3 totals 15 residues. The V gene's germline CDR1 is SEHNR and CDR2 FQNEAQ (reference sequence). The V end was cut by 1 base, the J end by 6 bases, with 15 bases between.

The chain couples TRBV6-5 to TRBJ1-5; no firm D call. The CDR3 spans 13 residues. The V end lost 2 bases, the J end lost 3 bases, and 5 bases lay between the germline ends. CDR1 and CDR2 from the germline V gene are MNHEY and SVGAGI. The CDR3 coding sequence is TGTGCCAGCAGTTACGGCCTCAATCAGCCCCAGCATTTT. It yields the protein CASSYGLNQPQHF.

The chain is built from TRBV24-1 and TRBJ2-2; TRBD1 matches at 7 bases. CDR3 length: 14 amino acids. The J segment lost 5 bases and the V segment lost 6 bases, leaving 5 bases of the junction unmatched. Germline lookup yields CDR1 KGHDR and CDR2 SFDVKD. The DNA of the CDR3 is TGTGCCACCAGTAGGACAGGACCAACCGGGGAGCTGTTTTTT. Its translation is CATSRTGPTGELFF.

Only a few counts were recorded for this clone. The CDR3 DNA reads TGTGCCAGCAGTTTTCGGGGGGAAACTGAAGCTTTCTTT. It yields the protein CASSFRGETEAFF. This sequence joins TRBV27 and TRBJ1-1, with D maybe TRBD1 (5 bases). Germline lookup yields CDR1 MNHEY and CDR2 SMNVEV (reference sequence). V lost 3 bases, J lost 5 bases, and 10 bases lay in between. This CDR3 spans 13 amino acids.

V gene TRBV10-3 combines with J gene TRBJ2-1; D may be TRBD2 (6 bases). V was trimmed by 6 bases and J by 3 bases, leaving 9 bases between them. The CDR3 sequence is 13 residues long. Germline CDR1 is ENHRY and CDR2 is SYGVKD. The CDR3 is CAIRARDYNEQFF. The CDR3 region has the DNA TGTGCCATCAGGGCGCGGGACTACAATGAGCAGTTCTTC.

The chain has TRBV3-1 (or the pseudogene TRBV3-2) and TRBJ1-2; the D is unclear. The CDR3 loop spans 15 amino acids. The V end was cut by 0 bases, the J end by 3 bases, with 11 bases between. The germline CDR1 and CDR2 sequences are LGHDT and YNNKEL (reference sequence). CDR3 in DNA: TGTGCCAGCAGCCAAGAATGGGGAGATTACTATGGCTACACCTTC. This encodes CASSQEWGDYYGYTF.

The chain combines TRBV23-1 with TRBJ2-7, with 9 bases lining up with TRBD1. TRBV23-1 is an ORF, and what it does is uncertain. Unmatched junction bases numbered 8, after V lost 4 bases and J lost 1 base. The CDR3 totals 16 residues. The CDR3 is CASSPFGDRESYEQYV. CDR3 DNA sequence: TGCGCCAGCAGTCCCTTCGGGGACAGGGAATCCTACGAGCAGTACGTC.

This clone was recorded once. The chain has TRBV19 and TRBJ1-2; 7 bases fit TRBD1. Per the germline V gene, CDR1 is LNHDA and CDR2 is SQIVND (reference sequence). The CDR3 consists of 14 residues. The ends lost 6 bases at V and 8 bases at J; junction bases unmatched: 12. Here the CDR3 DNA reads TGTGCCAGTAGCAGGACAGGAGCCGCTCGGGGCTACACCTTC. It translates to CASSRTGAARGYTF. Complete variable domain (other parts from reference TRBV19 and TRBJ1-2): DGGITQSPKYLFRKEGQNVTLSCEQNLNHDAMYWYRQDPGQGLRLIYYSQIVNDFQKGDIAEGYSVSREKKESFPLTVTSAQKNPTAFYLCASSRTGAARGYTFGSGTRLTVV.

The CDR3 is CASTYPGGGGHEQFF. CDR3 in DNA: TGTGCCAGCACCTATCCCGGAGGGGGCGGGCATGAGCAGTTCTTC. The genes are TRBV28 and TRBJ2-1, with D possibly TRBD1 on 7 matching bases. The CDR3 is made up of 15 amino acids. Germline V gene data show CDR1 as MDHEN and CDR2 as SYDVKM. Trimming removed 7 bases from V and 8 bases from J, with 21 bases in between.